These 22 T cell receptor beta chains were all obtained from the same sample, sequenced in a study of blood T cell repertoires in COVID-19. Generated by immunoSEQ multiplex PCR, the TCRdb table keeps only in-frame clones and is missing some. Seen here are some 190,000 clones, approximately 80% observed once, and the top ten hold approximately 9.9%. Specimen: peripheral blood. These receptors were collected from a woman aged 40 to 50 with COVID-19, enrolled during active disease.

This chain joins TRBV4-1 and TRBJ2-7, with 7 bases matching TRBD1. Germline CDR1 is MGHRA and CDR2 is YSYEKL. The CDR3 has 16 residues. The ends lost 0 bases at V and 5 bases at J; junction bases unmatched: 10. This CDR3 reads CASSQDPGQRGHEQYF. CDR3 nucleotides: TGCGCCAGCAGCCAAGATCCGGGACAGCGAGGGCACGAGCAGTACTTC.

The chain combines TRBV18 with TRBJ1-2; D may be TRBD1 (6 bases). The CDR3 spans 16 residues. Trimming removed 3 bases at V and 0 bases at J, with 14 bases between. Germline V gives CDR1 KGHSH, CDR2 LQKENI. CDR3 in DNA: TGTGCCAGCTCACCCACGTCGACAGGTTCTAACTATGGCTACACCTTC. Translated, it gives CASSPTSTGSNYGYTF.

The rearrangement uses TRBV3-1 (or the pseudogene TRBV3-2) and TRBJ2-3; 14 bases fit TRBD2. The trim removed 3 bases at V and 11 bases at J, leaving 10 bases unmatched. Germline lookup yields CDR1 LGHDT and CDR2 YNNKEL (reference sequence). The CDR3 consists of 16 residues. The CDR3 DNA is TGTGCCAGCAGCCAGCTCGGGACTAGCGGGAGAAGGGGGCAGTATTTT. Its protein product is CASSQLGTSGRRGQYF.

The chain has TRBV5-1 and TRBJ1-1; D call uncertain. V was cut by 5 bases and J by 0 bases, with 8 bases left in between. CDR3 length: 13 residues. The germline V gene encodes CDR1 SGHRS and CDR2 YFSETQ. The CDR3: CASRVRLNTEAFF. The CDR3 nucleotides read TGCGCCAGCAGGGTCAGGTTGAACACTGAAGCTTTCTTT.

This rearrangement joins TRBV5-8 to TRBJ2-1, with D maybe TRBD1 (6 bases). The CDR3 sequence is 16 residues long. From germline, CDR1 is SGHTS and CDR2 YDEGEE. V shed 4 bases and J shed 0 bases, with 14 bases lying between them. CDR3 in DNA: TGTGCCAGCAGCGGGACAAAAGGGGTCTCCTACAATGAGCAGTTCTTC. Its protein is CASSGTKGVSYNEQFF.

This clone is a singleton in its sample. This sequence joins TRBV7-3 and TRBJ1-2; 10 nucleotides match TRBD1. The CDR3 is 15 residues long. With V trimmed by 2 bases and J by 6 bases, 6 bases remained unmatched. Germline V gives CDR1 SGHTA, CDR2 FQGTGA. The DNA of the CDR3 is TGTGCCAGCAGCTTATATACCGGGACAGGGGATGGCTACACCTTC. Translation: CASSLYTGTGDGYTF.

The chain is built from TRBV2 and TRBJ1-2, with a possible D match to TRBD1 (5 bases). The CDR3 totals 14 residues. CDR1 SNHLY and CDR2 FYNNEI come from the germline V gene. V gave up 10 bases and J gave up 4 bases, with 19 bases separating them. CDR3 in amino acids: CAIAPGGKGYGYTF. CDR3 in DNA: TGTGCCATCGCTCCCGGGGGTAAAGGCTATGGCTACACCTTC.

V and J are TRBV19 and TRBJ2-5; possibly TRBD1 for D (6 bases). Germline values: CDR1 LNHDA, CDR2 SQIVND (reference sequence). V lost 5 bases to trimming and J lost 5 bases, with 15 bases between them. This CDR3 contains 14 residues. The CDR3 reads CASSDQGPRETQYF. CDR3 in DNA: TGTGCCAGTAGTGACCAGGGGCCCCGCGAGACCCAGTACTTC.

Note on this clone: This may be a read error, as it is one base from a much larger clone. This sample includes further DNA sequences coding for the same CDR3. This chain uses TRBV6-6 with TRBJ2-3, with 8 bases identical to TRBD2. Germline V gene sequence: CDR1 MNHNY, CDR2 SVGAGI (reference sequence). The CDR3 sequence is 14 residues long. Losses at the gene ends were 4 bases for V and 1 base for J; bases not matched to a gene: 1. In nucleotides, the CDR3 is TGTGCCAGCAGTTTACTAGCGGGCACAGATACGCAGTATTTT. This gives the protein CASSLLAGTDTQYF.

This chain connects TRBV3-1 (or the pseudogene TRBV3-2) to TRBJ1-4, with D possibly matching TRBD1 (5 bases). Deletions cut 4 bases from V and 2 bases from J, with 8 bases between. This CDR3 region has 14 residues. Germline CDR1 LGHDT, CDR2 YNNKEL (reference sequence). CDR3: CASSPTVTNEKLFF. Written as DNA, the CDR3 is TGTGCCAGCAGCCCGACAGTTACTAATGAAAAACTGTTTTTT.

This clone was detected many times. V gene TRBV2 combines with J gene TRBJ1-1; D ambiguous. Trimming took off 7 bases at V and 6 bases at J, with 9 bases between the two ends. Germline lookup yields CDR1 SNHLY and CDR2 FYNNEI. The CDR3 has 11 residues. This CDR3 is CASKEGPEAFF. In DNA form, the CDR3 reads TGTGCCAGCAAGGAGGGTCCTGAAGCTTTCTTT.

This clone was recorded only once. This chain connects TRBV19 to TRBJ1-3; D call uncertain. Trimming pared 4 bases from V and 1 base from J, leaving 11 bases between. The CDR3 has 15 residues. CDR1 LNHDA and CDR2 SQIVND come from the germline V gene (reference sequence). The CDR3 reads CASSNGRLSGNTIYF. DNA for the CDR3: TGTGCCAGTAGTAATGGCAGACTTTCTGGAAACACCATATATTTT.

In this sample, this clone turned up once. V usage is TRBV6-5 and J usage is TRBJ1-6; TRBD1 aligns across 9 bases. Germline V gives CDR1 MNHEY, CDR2 SVGAGI. This CDR3 has 13 residues. The V and J ends lost 9 bases and 8 bases, in that order; junction bases with no gene match: 5. CDR3 in amino acids: CARDRGLDSPLHF. CDR3 coding DNA: TGTGCCAGGGACAGGGGTTTAGATTCACCCCTCCACTTT.

This clone occurred once. The chain is built from TRBV2 and TRBJ2-3; D is uncertain. CDR3 size: 16 residues. CDR1 and CDR2 (germline): SNHLY, FYNNEI. Trimming stripped 0 bases from V and 4 bases from J, with 14 bases between. CDR3 coding DNA: TGTGCCAGCAGTGAAGCGCTTGGGTGGGCGCCAGATACGCAGTATTTT. Protein sequence: CASSEALGWAPDTQYF. Full variable domain (outside the CDR3, taken from reference TRBV2 and TRBJ2-3): EPEVTQTPSHQVTQMGQEVILRCVPISNHLYFYWYRQILGQKVEFLVSFYNNEISEKSEIFDDQFSVERPDGSNFTLKIRSTKLEDSAMYFCASSEALGWAPDTQYFGPGTRLTVL.

V gene TRBV6-2 or TRBV6-3 combines with J gene TRBJ2-7; maybe TRBD2 (5 bases). The V gene's germline CDR1 is MNHEY and CDR2 SVGEGT. The CDR3 has 13 amino acids. Trimming shortened V by 2 bases and J by 3 bases, and 8 bases separated the two germline ends. CDR3 region: CASSYRAGYEQYV. The CDR3 DNA reads TGTGCCAGCAGTTACCGTGCGGGCTACGAGCAGTACGTC.

The J gene is TRBJ2-2, the V gene TRBV7-9; 8 bases map to TRBD2. Germline lookup yields CDR1 SEHNR and CDR2 FQNEAQ (reference sequence). The V and J ends lost 1 base and 0 bases, in that order; junction bases with no gene match: 4. The CDR3 is 17 residues long. The chain's CDR3 is CASSLETGGPNTGELFF. The CDR3 coding sequence is TGTGCCAGCAGCTTAGAGACGGGAGGGCCGAACACCGGGGAGCTGTTTTTT.

The V gene is TRBV3-1 (or the pseudogene TRBV3-2), the J gene TRBJ2-2; no clear D. The germline V and J ends were trimmed by 1 base and 7 bases, with 13 bases remaining between them. Germline V gene sequence: CDR1 LGHDT, CDR2 YNNKEL (reference sequence). This CDR3 is 15 amino acids long. CDR3 loop: CASSQGPRAYGELFF. The CDR3 coding sequence is TGTGCCAGCAGCCAAGGGCCCCGTGCATACGGGGAGCTGTTTTTT.

The chain uses TRBV7-6 and TRBJ2-1; 11 bases align to TRBD2. With V trimmed by 1 base and J by 7 bases, 6 bases remained unmatched. Germline CDR1 reads SGHVS; CDR2 reads FNYEAQ. This CDR3 has 16 residues. The CDR3 loop reads CASSLDELAGVNEQFF. The CDR3 DNA is TGTGCCAGCAGCTTAGATGAACTAGCGGGAGTTAATGAGCAGTTCTTC. Combining the CDR3 with reference TRBV7-6 and TRBJ2-1 gives the whole variable domain GAGVSQSPRYKVTKRGQDVALRCDPISGHVSLYWYRQALGQGPEFLTYFNYEAQQDKSGLPNDRFSAERPEGSISTLTIQRTEQRDSAMYRCASSLDELAGVNEQFFGPGTRLTVL.

V gene TRBV3-1 (or the pseudogene TRBV3-2) combines with J gene TRBJ1-2; 8 bases are shared with TRBD1. Germline CDR1 and CDR2: LGHDT and YNNKEL (reference sequence). The length of the CDR3 is 14 residues. V gave up 10 bases and J gave up 0 bases; unmatched junction bases: 7. CDR3 nucleotides: TGTGCCACCGCCGGGACAGGAACTAACTATGGCTACACCTTC. Its translation is CATAGTGTNYGYTF.

In its sample, this clone was seen a few times. This chain uses TRBV10-1 with TRBJ2-3, with TRBD2 matching 13 bases. Trimming took 0 bases from V and 6 from J; bases not matched to a gene: 9. The CDR3 length is 18 residues. CDR1 is WNHNN and CDR2 is SYGVQD in the germline V gene (reference sequence). The CDR3 DNA sequence: TGCGCCAGCAGTGAGTCGAAGACTAGCGGGAGGATGACGGATACGCAGTATTTT. Its protein is CASSESKTSGRMTDTQYF.

The chain employs TRBV5-5 and TRBJ1-1, with D perhaps TRBD1 (5 bases). Trimming pared 1 base from V and 1 base from J, leaving 8 bases between. CDR1 SGHKS and CDR2 YYEKEE come from the germline V gene (reference sequence). This CDR3 is built from 14 residues. The CDR3, as DNA: TGTGCCAGCAGCTTGCAGGGCTCGAACACTGAAGCTTTCTTT. Its translation: CASSLQGSNTEAFF.

The chain recombines TRBV9 with TRBJ1-1, with D perhaps TRBD1 (5 bases). V was shortened by 3 bases and J by 4 bases, with 16 bases between the two germline ends. The CDR3 sequence is 15 residues long. The germline V gene encodes CDR1 SGDLS and CDR2 YYNGEE. The CDR3 is CASSGASGGSTEAFF. Here the CDR3 DNA reads TGTGCCAGCAGCGGAGCCTCGGGGGGAAGCACTGAAGCTTTCTTT. The full variable domain, completed using reference TRBV9 and TRBJ1-1, is DSGVTQTPKHLITATGQRVTLRCSPRSGDLSVYWYQQSLDQGLQFLIQYYNGEERAKGNILERFSAQQFPDLHSELNLSSLELGDSALYFCASSGASGGSTEAFFGQGTRLTVV.